The clone carrying this TCR beta chain appeared a few times. The antigen remains undetermined. The data stem from a study of T cell responses to AZD1222 COVID-19 vaccine. General observations from the study: The study found vaccine-associated CD4 TCRs spanning spike, dominant at 160-218 and 743-854. Among the donors, most were white British and more were female, and clonal diversity was possibly underestimated. Vaccination with two AZD1222 doses was followed by a rise in Spike-specific TCR breadth and depth. Repertoires in all cases were sampled only once the peak T cell response had passed.

Assay used: immunoSEQ multiplex PCR; TCRdb lists only in-frame clones, some missing. Of 15,000 to 20,000 clones listed, less than 90% are singletons. The source of this sequence is an adult who received the AZD1222 COVID-19 vaccine. This specimen consisted of peripheral blood, obtained 28 days after the second AZD1222 dose.

CDR3 in amino acids: CASSLELGTSYEQYF. CDR3 nucleotides: TGTGCCAGCAGCTTAGAATTGGGCACTTCCTACGAGCAGTACTTC. This sequence joins TRBV7-8 and TRBJ2-7; the D is unclear. Germline CDR1 is SGHVS and CDR2 is FQNEAQ. V lost 1 base, J lost 1 base, and 11 bases lay in between. The CDR3 is 15 amino acids.